The clone carrying this T cell receptor beta chain was found once. Other DNA variants within this sample encode the same CDR3. The entry originates in a study of blood T cell repertoires in COVID-19. The wider study: T cells, B-cell-depleted T cells, or PBMCs supplied cDNA or gDNA.

TCRdb's table, derived via immunoSEQ multiplex PCR, lists solely in-frame clones and lacks some. There are about 250,000 clones in the sample; 85% occur only once, and just under 6.5% lies in the top ten. V lost 1 base and J 8 bases, leaving 9 bases between the germline ends. The CDR3 has 12 amino acids. Germline assignment: CDR1 SGHDT and CDR2 YYEEEE. The rearrangement links TRBV5-6 to TRBJ1-2, with D tentatively TRBD1 (6 bases). Sequenced material: peripheral blood. The receptor's source is a woman in her fifties or sixties with active or convalescent COVID-19. The CDR3 reads CASSLTGYGYTF. CDR3 sequence (DNA): TGTGCCAGCAGCTTGACAGGGTACGGCTACACCTTC.